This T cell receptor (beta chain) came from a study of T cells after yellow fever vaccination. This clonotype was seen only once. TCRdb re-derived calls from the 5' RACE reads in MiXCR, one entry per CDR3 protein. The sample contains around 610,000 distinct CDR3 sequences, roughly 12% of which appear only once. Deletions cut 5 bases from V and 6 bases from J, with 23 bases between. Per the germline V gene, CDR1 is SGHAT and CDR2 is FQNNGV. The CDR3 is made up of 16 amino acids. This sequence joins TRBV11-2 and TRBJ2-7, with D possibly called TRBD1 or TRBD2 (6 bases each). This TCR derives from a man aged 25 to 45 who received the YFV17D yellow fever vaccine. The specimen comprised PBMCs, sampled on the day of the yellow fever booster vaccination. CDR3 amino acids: CASSPRRGAGLTEQYF. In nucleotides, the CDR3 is TGTGCCAGCAGCCCTAGGAGGGGGGCCGGCCTTACCGAGCAGTACTTC.